This TCR beta chain was sequenced for a study of blood T cell repertoires in COVID-19 (TCRdb year 2020). Some background on the complete study: Samples covering the acute and convalescent phases of COVID-19 were provided by collaborators in the United States, Italy and Spain. The material from the prospective study consisted of cDNA or gDNA derived from T cells, B-cell-depleted T cells, or PBMCs. Where available, HLA class I and class II types were taken from metadata supplied by the sample provider and were not determined by assay-based typing. The samples were drawn from two sources: the first 160 participants of the ongoing ImmuneRACE study, and 1,000 to 1,500 subjects contributed by 6 global collaborators. A freely available public database, intended as a resource for researchers studying the immune response to SARS-CoV-2, is where the repertoires were released. Nearly every sample came with metadata listing a de-identified subject ID, COVID-19 status, age in years and sex. The dataset comprised deeply sampled blood TCRbeta repertoires from subjects exposed to, actively infected with, or recovered from COVID-19. Beyond this particular receptor, the publication reports: How much clinical and demographic metadata was included differed by source and by participant, and the metadata was provided uncurated.

With respect to this clone: Its target antigen remains unknown. No clone much larger than this one lies a single base away; base qualities are absent.

The collaborating institutions used their own protocols to collect whole blood in K2EDTA tubes. For TCRbeta analysis, collaborators shipped samples as frozen whole blood, isolated PBMCs, or DNA extracted from either of those sample types. The immunoSEQ Assay, a bias-controlled multiplex PCR, was used to amplify TCRbeta CDR3 regions from genomic DNA. On the authors' methods: Within the assay, amplification of reference gene primers was used to estimate how many nucleated cells each sample contained. To quantify the absolute abundance of each unique TCRbeta CDR3 rearrangement, sequence reads were collapsed and filtered. Productive Simpson clonality was computed per sample as the square root of Simpson's diversity index over productive rearrangements. TCRdb's version of the immuneACCESS table is confined to in-frame rearrangements and falls short of the full clone set. An unresolved V gene accounts for under half of the shortfall where checked; the remainder is of unknown origin. V, J and clone size are taken as reported in that table, and D and trimming were inferred from the DNA itself. Within this sample are over 150,000 clones, with around four fifths of them counted one time only. Roughly 9.2% of the sample is in the top ten clones.

This receptor was obtained from a woman older than 75 with active or convalescent COVID-19. The sequencing input was peripheral blood.

The nucleotide sequence reads TGTGCCAGCAGCATGGGACAGGTCCATGAAAAACTGTTTTTT. Its product reads: CASSMGQVHEKLFF. The V gene is TRBV7-2 and the J gene is TRBJ1-4; the junction holds 8 bases that match TRBD1. The cysteine opens and the phenylalanine closes a CDR3 of 14 amino acids. Only the CDR3 region is kept as DNA, spanning 42 bases read in frame from base 1. Taken from the germline V gene, the CDR1 and CDR2 loops are SGHTA and FQGNSA. Trimming leaves V shorter by 5 bases and J shorter by 6 bases, with the junction holding 5 bases beyond the gene matches. Where the CDR3 stops, the reference TRBV7-2 and TRBJ1-4 genes take over; the full variable domain is GAGVSQSPSNKVTEKGKDVELRCDPISGHTALYWYRQSLGQGLEFLIYFQGNSAPDKSGLPSDRFSAERTGGSVSTLTIQRTQQEDSAVYLCASSMGQVHEKLFFGSGTQLSVL.